Reported below is one T cell receptor (beta chain). Antigen: not known. CDR3 length: 15 amino acids. Unmatched junction bases numbered 18, after V lost 7 bases and J lost 6 bases. Looked up from germline, CDR1 is DFQATT and CDR2 is SNEGSKA (reference sequence). Using its own MiXCR run on the 5' RACE reads, TCRdb lists one record per CDR3 protein. The sample holds roughly 150,000 distinct CDR3 sequences, around 6.3% seen once. The data derive from a study of T cells after yellow fever vaccination. Study-level points and caveats: At 95% to 98% for CD4 and approximately 88% for CD8, most primary-vaccination clones showed up again after the booster.

This sequence originates from a man between 25 and 39 years old who received the YFV17D yellow fever vaccine. This material consisted of CD4+ T cells sorted from PBMCs, taken 10 days after the yellow fever booster vaccination. The genes are TRBV20-1 and TRBJ2-7; the match to TRBD2 covers 7 bases. CDR3 DNA: TGCAGTGTGGAGAGGGCCCGGGACTATGATATCGAGCAGTACTTC. Its translation: CSVERARDYDIEQYF.